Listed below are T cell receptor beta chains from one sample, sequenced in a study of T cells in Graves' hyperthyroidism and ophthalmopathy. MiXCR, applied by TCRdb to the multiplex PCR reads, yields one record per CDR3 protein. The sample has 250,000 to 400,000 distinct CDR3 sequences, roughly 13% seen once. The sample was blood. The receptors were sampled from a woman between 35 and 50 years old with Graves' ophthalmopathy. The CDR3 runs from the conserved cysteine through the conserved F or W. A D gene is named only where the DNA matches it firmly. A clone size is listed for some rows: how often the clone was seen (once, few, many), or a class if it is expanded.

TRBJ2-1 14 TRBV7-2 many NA TGTGCCAGCAGCTTATCCCGGGACGTGGCTGAGCAGTTCTTC CASSLSRDVAEQFF
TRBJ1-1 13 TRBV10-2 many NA TGCGCCAGCAACGAGGGAGGGCTCACTGAAGCTTTCTTT CASNEGGLTEAFF
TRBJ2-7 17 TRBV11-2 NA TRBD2 TGTGCCAGCAGCTACCGGACTAGCGGGGGCCGAACCTACGAGCAGTACTTC CASSYRTSGGRTYEQYF
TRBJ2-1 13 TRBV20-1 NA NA TGCAGTGCAGAGAAAGGGGCCGAAACGGAGCAGTTCTTC CSAEKGAETEQFF
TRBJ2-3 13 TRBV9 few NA TGTGCCAGCAGCGTACGGTATTCGGATACGCAGTATTTT CASSVRYSDTQYF
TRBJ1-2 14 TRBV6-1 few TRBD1 TGTGCCAGCACCAAAACAGGGGCGGACTATGGCTACACCTTC CASTKTGADYGYTF
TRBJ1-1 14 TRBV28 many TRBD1 TGTGCCAGCAGTGCCGGGACAGGGAACACTGAAGCTTTCTTT CASSAGTGNTEAFF
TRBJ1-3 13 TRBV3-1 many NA TGTGCCAGCATGTCCCCGTTTGGAAACACCATATATTTT CASMSPFGNTIYF
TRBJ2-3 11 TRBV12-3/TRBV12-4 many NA TGTGCCAGCAGTGTGGCTTCAACGCAGTATTTT CASSVASTQYF
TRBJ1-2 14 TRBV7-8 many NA TGTGCCAGCAGCTTAGCGGGCAGCGACTATGGCTACACCTTC CASSLAGSDYGYTF
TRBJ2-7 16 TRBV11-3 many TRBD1 TGTGCCAGCAGCCCTGAACCGCGACAGGGCGGCTACGAGCAGTACTTC CASSPEPRQGGYEQYF
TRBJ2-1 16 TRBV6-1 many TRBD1 TGTGCCAGCATTCGATTTACAGGGGTGCTGGGGAATGAGCAGTTCTTC CASIRFTGVLGNEQFF
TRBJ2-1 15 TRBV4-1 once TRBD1 TGCGCCAGCAGCCCACCTCGTACAGGGGGACGTGAGCAGTTCTTC CASSPPRTGGREQFF
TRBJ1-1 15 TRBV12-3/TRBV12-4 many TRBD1 TGTGCCAGCAGTTTGGTATTTGACAGGGGTATTGAAGCTTTCTTT CASSLVFDRGIEAFF
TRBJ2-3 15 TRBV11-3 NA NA TGTGCCGGCAGCTATTCAAGTCAGACCACAGATACGCAGTATTTT CAGSYSSQTTDTQYF
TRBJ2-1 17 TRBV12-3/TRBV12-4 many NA TGTGCCAGCAGGGACAGGGGAGCACTAGCGGGGAACAATGAGCAGTTCTTC CASRDRGALAGNNEQFF
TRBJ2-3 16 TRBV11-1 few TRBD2 TGTGCCAGCAGCTTATACCCCAGCGGGAACACAGATACGCAGTATTTT CASSLYPSGNTDTQYF
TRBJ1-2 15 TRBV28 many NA TGTGCCAGCAGCCCCGGAAGTAACAGGGCGCATGGCTACACCTTC CASSPGSNRAHGYTF
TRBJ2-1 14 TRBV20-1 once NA TGCAGTGCTAGTCCATTAATAGATTACAATGAGCAGTTCTTC CSASPLIDYNEQFF
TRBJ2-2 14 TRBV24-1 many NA TGTGCCACCAGTGACCCGACGAACACCGGGGAGCTGTTTTTT CATSDPTNTGELFF
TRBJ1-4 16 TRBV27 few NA TGTGCCAGCCGTAATAAACAGGCCTCGGGTAATGAAAAACTGTTTTTT CASRNKQASGNEKLFF
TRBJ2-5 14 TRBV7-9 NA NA TGTGCCAGCAGCCCCCACAGTGGGGAGGAGACCCAGTACTTC CASSPHSGEETQYF
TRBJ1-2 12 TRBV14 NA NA TGTGCCGGCAGCCGTCTCGGGACGCGCTACACCTTC CAGSRLGTRYTF
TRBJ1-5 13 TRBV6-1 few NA TGTGCCAGCAGTGAACGAGGGGTGACGCCCCAGCATTTT CASSERGVTPQHF
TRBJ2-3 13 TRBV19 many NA TGTGCCAGTAGTAGGCGGACAGCTGATACGCAGTATTTT CASSRRTADTQYF
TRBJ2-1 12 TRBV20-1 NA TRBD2 TGCAGTGTGAGCGGGGGATCCTACGAGCAGTTCTTC CSVSGGSYEQFF
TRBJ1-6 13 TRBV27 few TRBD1 TGTGCCAGCGGCACGACAGGGGTTTCGCCCCTCCACTTT CASGTTGVSPLHF
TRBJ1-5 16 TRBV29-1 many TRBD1 TGCAGCGCCGGGACAGGGGTAAGGACGGGCAATCAGCCCCAGCATTTT CSAGTGVRTGNQPQHF
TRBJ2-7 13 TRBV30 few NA TGTGCCTGGGACAGTATGAATAAGGGCGAGCAGTACTTC CAWDSMNKGEQYF
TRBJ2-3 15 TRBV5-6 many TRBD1 TGTGCCAGCAGCTCCCGGGACAGGGATACAGATACGCAGTATTTT CASSSRDRDTDTQYF
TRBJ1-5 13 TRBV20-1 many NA TGCAGTGCTAGACAGGACCTCAATCAGCCCCAGCATTTT CSARQDLNQPQHF
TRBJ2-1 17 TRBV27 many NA TGTGCCAGCAGTTCCTCCTCTAGCGTTCGCTCCTACAATGAGCAGTTCTTC CASSSSSSVRSYNEQFF
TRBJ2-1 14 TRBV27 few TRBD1 TGTGCCAGCAAGGGACAGGGGTTCTACAATGAGCAGTTCTTC CASKGQGFYNEQFF
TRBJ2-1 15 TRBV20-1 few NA TGCAGTGCTAGAGGTAGACAGGAGTCGCACAATGAGCGGTTCTTC CSARGRQESHNERFF
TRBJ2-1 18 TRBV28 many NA TGTGCCAGCAGAACCCCCTTTGCAGGAGGGGACTCCTACAATGAGCAGTTCTTC CASRTPFAGGDSYNEQFF
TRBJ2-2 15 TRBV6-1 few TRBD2 TGTGCCAGCGGACTAGCGGGAGAAGGGACCGGGGAGCTGTTTTTT CASGLAGEGTGELFF
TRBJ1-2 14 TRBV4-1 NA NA TGCGCCAGCAGCCAAGCGCGGTATAACTATGGCTACACCTTC CASSQARYNYGYTF
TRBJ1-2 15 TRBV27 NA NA TGTGCCAGCAGTATAGGGGCCTCCTGGGACTATGGCTACACCTTC CASSIGASWDYGYTF
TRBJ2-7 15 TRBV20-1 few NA TGCAGTGCTAGAGATCGTCGGCAGGGTGCCTACGAGCAGTACTTC CSARDRRQGAYEQYF
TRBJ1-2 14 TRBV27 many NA TGTGCCAGCAGTTTATCGCCCAGGGCGAATGGCTACACCTTC CASSLSPRANGYTF